These 5 T cell receptor beta chains were sequenced from one sample in a study of blood T cells in healthy people across ages. A second PCR, run for about 6 to 12 cycles, used a sample-barcoded 5' primer plus a J-beta primer mix. Each CDR3 protein gets one entry after TCRdb re-called the 5' RACE reads with MiXCR. The repertoire holds approximately 730,000 distinct CDR3 sequences, with 53% as singletons. The sample taken for sequencing was blood. These receptors were collected from a man at least 80 years old in good health.

The chain joins TRBV4-1 to TRBJ2-7; no clear D gene. Germline values: CDR1 MGHRA, CDR2 YSYEKL. Between the trimmed V and J ends, which lost 1 base and 9 bases, there was a span of 10 bases. CDR3 size: 12 residues. DNA of the CDR3: TGCGCCAGCAGCCAAGCACAGAGCCGGCAGTACTTC. It codes for CASSQAQSRQYF.

The chain couples TRBV7-2 to TRBJ2-5; TRBD1 aligns across 7 bases. The V gene's germline CDR1 is SGHTA and CDR2 FQGNSA. After removal of 4 bases from V and 7 bases from J, the junction contained 12 bases not matched to a gene. The CDR3 extends over 15 amino acids. The CDR3 nucleotides read TGTGCCAGCAGCTCCAGTGCAGGGGGTCCAGGGACCCAGTACTTC. Its protein product is CASSSSAGGPGTQYF. Looking up the rest from reference TRBV7-2 and TRBJ2-5 gives the full variable domain: GAGVSQSPSNKVTEKGKDVELRCDPISGHTALYWYRQSLGQGLEFLIYFQGNSAPDKSGLPSDRFSAERTGGSVSTLTIQRTQQEDSAVYLCASSSSAGGPGTQYFGPGTRLLVL.

This clonotype showed up just a few times. The gene calls are TRBV6-6 and TRBJ2-4; 8 bases line up with TRBD2. The CDR3 covers 13 residues. Germline V gene sequence: CDR1 MNHNY, CDR2 SVGAGI (reference sequence). Germline trimming cut 9 bases from V and 13 bases from J; bases unmatched to any gene: 14. CDR3 bases: TGTGCCAGAATAAGCGGGAGAGGGGGGGAGCAGTACTTC. This gives the protein CARISGRGGEQYF.

This rearrangement joins TRBV9 to TRBJ2-5; TRBD2 aligns across 10 bases. Per germline, CDR1 SGDLS and CDR2 YYNGEE. The CDR3 runs 16 residues. V lost 0 bases and J lost 1; bases outside the gene matches: 3. In nucleotides, the CDR3 is TGTGCCAGCAGCGTAGAGACTAGCGGGTTCCAAGAGACCCAGTACTTC. The encoded protein is CASSVETSGFQETQYF.

In its sample, this clonotype was seen a few times. V is TRBV20-1 and J is TRBJ1-2; D not certain. The CDR3 totals 12 residues. The germline V gene encodes CDR1 DFQATT and CDR2 SNEGSKA (reference sequence). Trimming took off 1 base at V and 7 bases at J, with 10 bases between the two ends. This CDR3 is CSARGTAGGYTF. The CDR3 region has the DNA TGCAGTGCTAGAGGGACGGCGGGTGGCTACACCTTC.